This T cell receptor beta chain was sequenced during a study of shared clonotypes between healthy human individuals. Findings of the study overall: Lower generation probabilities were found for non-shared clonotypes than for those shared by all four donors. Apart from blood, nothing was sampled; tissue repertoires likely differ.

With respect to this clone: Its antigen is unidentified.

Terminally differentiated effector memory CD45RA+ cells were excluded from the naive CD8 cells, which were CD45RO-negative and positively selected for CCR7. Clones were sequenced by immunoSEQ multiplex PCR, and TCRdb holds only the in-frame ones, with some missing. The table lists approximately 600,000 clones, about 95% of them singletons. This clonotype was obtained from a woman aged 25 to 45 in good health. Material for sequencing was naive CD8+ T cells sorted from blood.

The CDR3 here is CASYPGHHEAFF. The CDR3 bases are TGTGCCAGCTACCCGGGACACCATGAAGCTTTCTTT. The gene calls are TRBV2 and TRBJ1-1, with D possibly TRBD1 on 6 matching bases. Trimming left V 8 bases short and J 7 bases short, with 14 bases between. Germline CDR1 is SNHLY and CDR2 is FYNNEI. The CDR3 consists of 12 residues.